This TCR beta chain was identified in a study of shared clonotypes between healthy human individuals. Study in general: The people who gave samples were a couple of women and three men aged 18 to 49.

Only Caucasian adults living in Nashville, Tennessee made up the donor group. Researchers ran the assay at a deep level. In the authors' workflow: There were no quality scores in the junction-only immunoSEQ sequences, so filtering differed. Assay: immunoSEQ multiplex PCR; the TCRdb copy retains only in-frame clones and omits some. That table gives V, J and clone size, and the DNA gave D and trimming. This sample has fewer than 600,000 clones, with around 77% found just once. The germline V and J ends were trimmed by 6 bases and 5 bases, with 23 bases remaining between them. Germline V lookup: CDR1 MDHEN, CDR2 SYDVKM. This CDR3 comprises 16 residues.

The source of this sequence is a woman aged 35 to 49 in good health. Some clones in this sample may be carry-over from other donors' samples. Sequenced material: PBMCs. The chain is built from TRBV28 and TRBJ2-7; possibly TRBD1 for D (5 bases). The CDR3 DNA sequence: TGTGCCAGCAGCCCCGGACATAATCCGCTGATGGACGAGCAGTACTTC. It yields the protein CASSPGHNPLMDEQYF.